This T cell receptor beta chain was recorded in a study of blood T cell repertoires in COVID-19. Across the whole study: The cDNA or gDNA used as material had been derived from T cells, B-cell-depleted T cells, or PBMCs.

The V gene's germline CDR1 is SGHAT and CDR2 FQNNGV. This CDR3 has 15 amino acids. V was trimmed by 0 bases and J by 4 bases, leaving 9 bases between them. What the recovered Cohort 3 donors had was two negative PCRs, clearance, or symptom resolution. Measured with immunoSEQ multiplex PCR; TCRdb has only the in-frame clones, and not every one. Among more than 200,000 clones listed, approximately 90% were seen once. Sequencing used PBMCs or T cells enriched from blood (not recorded which). This clonotype was sampled from a woman aged 30 to 39 who had recovered from COVID-19. This sequence joins TRBV11-2 and TRBJ2-2; D perhaps matches TRBD2 (5 bases). CDR3 loop: CASSLDLRGTGELFF. DNA for the CDR3: TGTGCCAGCAGCTTAGATCTTCGGGGCACCGGGGAGCTGTTTTTT.